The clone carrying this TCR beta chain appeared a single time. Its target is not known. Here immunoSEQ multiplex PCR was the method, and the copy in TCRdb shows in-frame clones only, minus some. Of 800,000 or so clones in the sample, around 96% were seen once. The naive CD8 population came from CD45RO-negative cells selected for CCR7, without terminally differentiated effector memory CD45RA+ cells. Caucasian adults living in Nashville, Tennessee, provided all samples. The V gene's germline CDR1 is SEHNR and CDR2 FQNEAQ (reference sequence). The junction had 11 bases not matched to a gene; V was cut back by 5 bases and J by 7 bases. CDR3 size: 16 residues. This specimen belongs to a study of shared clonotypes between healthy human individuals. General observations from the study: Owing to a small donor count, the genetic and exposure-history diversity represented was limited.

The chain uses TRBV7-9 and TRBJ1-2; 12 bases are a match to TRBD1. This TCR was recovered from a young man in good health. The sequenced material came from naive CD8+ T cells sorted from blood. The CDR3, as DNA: TGTGCCAGCAGCGGACAGGCGGGACAGGGGGCGGGTGGCTACACCTTC. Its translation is CASSGQAGQGAGGYTF.